This entry lists 16 T cell receptor beta chains sequenced from one sample in a study of response to subunit inactivated influenza vaccine. TCRdb reprocessed the RT-PCR reads with MiXCR, giving one entry per CDR3 protein. The sample lists some 500,000 distinct CDR3 sequences, approximately 12% occurring once. The source was PBMCs from blood, collected more than 35 days after vaccination. Receptors were obtained from a man in his fifties who received an inactivated influenza vaccine.

Ten or more counts support this clonotype. The CDR3 coding sequence is TGCGCCAGCAGCTTGGAAGGGACAGGCCACGAGCAGTACTTC. Translating gives CASSLEGTGHEQYF. The chain carries TRBV5-1 and TRBJ2-7; 8 bases line up with TRBD1. The V gene end was trimmed by 0 bases and the J gene end by 5 bases; junction bases not matched to a gene: 4. The CDR3 is 14 amino acids. CDR1 and CDR2 from the germline V gene are SGHRS and YFSETQ.

The chain recombines TRBV3-1 with TRBJ2-7; D is ambiguous. V was pared by 2 bases and J by 5 bases, with 10 bases between. This CDR3 is built from 13 residues. Germline V CDR1 and CDR2: LGHDT, YNNKEL (reference sequence). CDR3 sequence (DNA): TGTGCCAGCAGCCAAATGGAGTCTAACGAGCAGTACTTC. Its translation is CASSQMESNEQYF.

The table lists this clonotype with a few counts. The chain couples TRBV28 to TRBJ2-1; no definite D call. From germline, CDR1 is MDHEN and CDR2 SYDVKM. CDR3 length: 14 amino acids. The V gene lost 5 bases and the J gene lost 8 bases, with 16 bases spanning the gap. CDR3 nucleotide sequence: TGTGCCAGCAGTGCGGCACGGATACTCGATGAGCAGTTCTTC. Its translation: CASSAARILDEQFF. Full variable domain (missing parts from reference TRBV28 and TRBJ2-1): DVKVTQSSRYLVKRTGEKVFLECVQDMDHENMFWYRQDPGLGLRLIYFSYDVKMKEKGDIPEGYSVSREKKERFSLILESASTNQTSMYLCASSAARILDEQFFGPGTRLTVL.

This clonotype was observed a handful of times. This chain joins TRBV12-3 or TRBV12-4 and TRBJ2-1; unclear D gene. This CDR3 has 15 residues. The V end lost 3 bases, the J end lost 8 bases, and 17 bases lay between the germline ends. The CDR3 reads CASSLYEKVRDEQFF. The CDR3 DNA reads TGTGCCAGCAGTTTGTACGAGAAGGTCCGGGATGAGCAGTTCTTC.

This clonotype turned up a few times. V is TRBV14 and J is TRBJ2-1; D is possibly TRBD2 (6 bases). Trimming cost V 3 bases and J 7 bases, with 19 bases left between them. The CDR3 runs to 16 residues. Germline V gene sequence: CDR1 SGHDN, CDR2 FVKESK. CDR3 in DNA: TGTGCCAGCAGCCAGTTAAGCGGGTTGGGATGGAATGAGCAGTTCTTC. Its protein product is CASSQLSGLGWNEQFF.

The table lists this clonotype with many counts. The chain carries TRBV5-5 and TRBJ2-5; TRBD2 matches 8 bases. V gave up 1 base and J gave up 4 bases; unmatched junction bases: 9. The CDR3 consists of 16 residues. Looked up from germline, CDR1 is SGHKS and CDR2 is YYEKEE (reference sequence). The CDR3 is CASSLLLSGGRETQYF. In DNA form, the CDR3 reads TGTGCCAGCAGCTTGCTACTAAGCGGGGGACGAGAGACCCAGTACTTC.

This clonotype was counted only a few times. The chain joins TRBV7-8 to TRBJ2-2; 16 bases are a match to TRBD2. Trimming cost V 10 bases and J 0 bases; bases outside gene matches: 8. Germline-derived CDR1 and CDR2 are SGHVS and FQNEAQ. The length of the CDR3 is 18 residues. CDR3 region: CATPGTSGRASNTGELFF. In nucleotides, the CDR3 is TGTGCCACCCCCGGGACTAGCGGGAGGGCCTCGAACACCGGGGAGCTGTTTTTT.

In this sample, this clonotype turned up a few times. The gene calls are TRBV12-3 or TRBV12-4 and TRBJ1-5; possible D gene TRBD1, 6 bases. The V and J ends lost 9 bases and 1 base respectively, with 13 bases between them. This CDR3 region has 14 residues. The CDR3 sequence: CASGGTSSNQPQHF. The CDR3 bases are TGTGCCAGTGGGGGCACCTCGAGCAATCAGCCCCAGCATTTT.

The chain combines TRBV7-9 with TRBJ1-5; D ambiguous. Trimming stripped 5 bases from V and 2 bases from J, with 4 bases between. The CDR3 covers 12 residues. CDR1 and CDR2 (germline): SEHNR, FQNEAQ (reference sequence). The CDR3 protein is CASSTGNQPQHF. The CDR3 region has the DNA TGTGCCAGCAGCACAGGCAATCAGCCCCAGCATTTT.

The chain carries TRBV6-2 or TRBV6-3 and TRBJ2-7; D possibly corresponds to TRBD2 (7 bases). Germline V CDR1 and CDR2: MNHEY, SVGEGT. Trimming removed 6 bases from V and 7 bases from J, with 22 bases in between. The CDR3 covers 15 residues. The CDR3 here is CASSRRPGGSGEQYF. The CDR3 bases are TGTGCCAGCAGCCGCCGGCCGGGGGGCTCGGGAGAGCAGTACTTC.

The chain couples TRBV28 to TRBJ2-5, with 7 positions matching TRBD2. V was clipped by 4 bases and J by 7 bases; unmatched bases: 9. The CDR3 loop spans 14 amino acids. The germline V gene encodes CDR1 MDHEN and CDR2 SYDVKM. This CDR3 is CASSSFKREWTQYF. The CDR3 coding sequence is TGTGCCAGCAGTTCGTTTAAGCGGGAATGGACCCAGTACTTC.

This clonotype appeared a few times. The V and J genes are TRBV9 and TRBJ1-2; the D gene is possibly TRBD1 (5 bases). Germline values: CDR1 SGDLS, CDR2 YYNGEE. V was cut by 3 bases and J by 4 bases, with 19 bases left in between. CDR3 length equals 16 residues. This CDR3 is CASSGWVVGQGYGYTF. In DNA form, the CDR3 reads TGTGCCAGCAGCGGTTGGGTCGTGGGGCAGGGCTATGGCTACACCTTC.

The J gene is TRBJ2-3, the V gene TRBV29-1; no clear D gene. The CDR3 contains 14 residues. V shed 3 bases and J shed 1 base, with 11 bases lying between them. The V gene's germline CDR1 is SQVTM and CDR2 ANQGSEA. The CDR3 region is CSVDTWARTDTQYF. The CDR3 nucleotides are TGCAGCGTTGACACCTGGGCCCGCACAGATACGCAGTATTTT.

The chain employs TRBV30 and TRBJ1-5; the D gene is possibly TRBD1 (6 bases). Germline CDR1 reads GTSNPN; CDR2 reads SVGIG (reference sequence). The CDR3 covers 12 residues. CDR3 sequence: CAWDISNQPQHF. As DNA, the CDR3 is TGTGCTTGGGACATTAGCAATCAGCCCCAGCATTTT.

This clonotype was observed many times. The chain is built from TRBV12-3 or TRBV12-4 and TRBJ1-2; unclear D gene. This CDR3 has 13 residues. V dropped 6 bases and J dropped 4 bases, with 12 bases sitting between them. DNA of the CDR3: TGTGCCAGCAGCCCGGGAGCGGGCTATGGCTACACCTTC. Its protein is CASSPGAGYGYTF.

This clonotype was seen more than once but under ten times. The chain employs TRBV5-1 and TRBJ2-1, with TRBD2 matching over 13 bases. The CDR3 sequence is 15 residues long. Germline V gene lookup returns CDR1 SGHRS and CDR2 YFSETQ. J was trimmed by 8 bases and V by 4 bases; bases with no gene match: 6. The CDR3 reads CASSPGLAGLDEQFF. In DNA, the CDR3 is TGCGCCAGCAGCCCGGGACTAGCGGGACTCGATGAGCAGTTCTTC.